This record looks at one T cell receptor (beta chain) sequence and its context. These data belong to a study of blood T cell repertoires in COVID-19. Study at large: Material from acute and convalescent COVID-19 was sourced from the United States, Italy and Spain. Sources were T cells, B-cell-depleted T cells, or PBMCs; the material itself was cDNA or gDNA.

TCRdb's copy holds only in-frame clones and misses some; the assay was immunoSEQ multiplex PCR. The repertoire holds about 150,000 clones, with approximately 90% as singletons. Germline V CDR1 and CDR2: SGHRS, YFSETQ. The CDR3 runs 16 residues. V lost 3 bases, J lost 0 bases, and 13 bases lay in between. The source of this sequence is a man aged 50-59 years who had recovered from COVID-19. Sequencing was carried out using peripheral blood. The chain uses TRBV5-1 and TRBJ2-1; the D gene is possibly TRBD2 (5 bases). CDR3 residues: CASSYHSGSSYNEQFF. In DNA, the CDR3 is TGCGCCAGCAGCTACCACAGCGGTAGCTCCTACAATGAGCAGTTCTTC.